The next 10 T cell receptor delta chains were all read from a single sample in a study of gamma-delta T cells after stem cell transplantation. TCRdb reanalysed the RT-PCR reads with CATT. The sample includes roughly 2,000 delta-chain clones, roughly 24% of them seen just once. Sequencing input: gamma-delta T cells. Receptors were obtained from a human donor. It is not recorded whose cells these are; they may come from a transplant donor.

This clone was counted between two and nine times. This chain links TRDV3 with TRDJ3; possibly TRDD3 for D (5 bases). Deletions cut 4 bases from V and 0 bases from J, with 19 bases between. Looked up from germline, CDR1 is TVYSNPD and CDR2 is GDNSRS (reference sequence). The CDR3 covers 18 residues. The CDR3 bases are TGTGCCTCTATTATGGGATTCGAGCCCTCCTGGGACACCCGACAGATGTTTTTC. Translated, it gives CASIMGFEPSWDTRQMFF.

Sample share makes this clone medium-sized. The chain uses TRDV2 and TRDJ1, with TRDD3 matching over 7 bases. The CDR3 has 15 amino acids. With V trimmed by 3 bases and J by 0 bases, 6 bases remained unmatched. Per germline, CDR1 GEAIGNYY and CDR2 EKD. CDR3 protein: CACDVLGSHTDKLIF. The CDR3 DNA reads as TGTGCCTGTGACGTACTGGGGTCCCACACCGATAAACTCATCTTT.

Of note for this clone: A far larger clone is one base from this, pointing to a likely read error. This sample includes further DNA sequences coding for the same CDR3. The CDR3 loop is CACDTVAGVPNTDKLIF. As DNA, the CDR3 is TGTGCCTGTGACACCGTCGCCGGGGTCCCCAACACCGATAAACTCATCTTT. The chain carries TRDV2 and TRDJ1; D gene unclear. The CDR3 spans 17 residues. Germline-derived CDR1 and CDR2 are GEAIGNYY and EKD. Trimming stripped 0 bases from V and 0 bases from J, with 16 bases between.

A note on this clone: One base separates it from a far larger clone, so it is likely a read error. The same CDR3 also results from other DNA sequences found in this sample. The chain joins TRDV2 to TRDJ1; no firm D call. The CDR3 consists of 14 residues. Germline lookup yields CDR1 GEAIGNYY and CDR2 EKD. In nucleotides, the CDR3 is TGTGCTTGTGACGCTTTGGTTAGCGCCGATAAACTCATCTTT. Encoded protein: CACDALVSADKLIF.

This clone was recorded a few times. For this DNA, TCRdb reports the protein of a much larger clone, which diverges at residue 4, most likely from a read error; the protein presented here is translated directly from the DNA. The chain recombines TRDV2 with TRDJ1, with 7 positions matching TRDD3. Germline trimming cut 5 bases from V and 1 base from J; bases unmatched to any gene: 9. Germline-derived CDR1 and CDR2 are GEAIGNYY and EKD. The CDR3 consists of 15 residues. The CDR3 sequence is CACGILGTRTDKLIF. The CDR3 DNA reads TGTGCCTGTGGCATACTGGGGACGCGCACCGATAAACTCATCTTT.

This chain joins TRDV1 and TRDJ1; 13 positions match TRDD3. V was clipped by 4 bases and J by 1 base; unmatched bases: 45. The CDR3 is 30 residues long. CDR1 is TSWWSYY and CDR2 is QGS in the germline V gene. The CDR3: CALGVPLPPPSYRVRGRGYWGIRPTDKLIF. The CDR3, as DNA: TGTGCTCTTGGGGTTCCCCTCCCGCCCCCTTCCTACAGAGTACGGGGCCGAGGGTACTGGGGGATACGCCCCACCGATAAACTCATCTTT.

The V call is TRDV1, the J call TRDJ1; D is perhaps TRDD3 (5 bases). From germline, CDR1 is TSWWSYY and CDR2 QGS. V was trimmed by 0 bases and J by 8 bases, leaving 28 bases between them. CDR3 length: 19 amino acids. CDR3 residues: CALGELEPTVGGIGAKLIF. The CDR3 DNA is TGTGCTCTTGGGGAACTGGAACCCACCGTAGGGGGCATAGGGGCCAAACTCATCTTT.

This clone was seen a handful of times. The protein that TCRdb holds for this DNA derives from a much larger clone and differs from the translated DNA at residue 12, which likely indicates a read error; the protein shown here is translated from the DNA. CDR3 coding DNA: TGTGCCTGTGACACGGTTCGGGGGATACCCAATAGCACCGATAAACTCATCTTT. Encoded protein: CACDTVRGIPNSTDKLIF. V is TRDV2 and J is TRDJ1; 9 nucleotides line up with TRDD3. Germline lookup yields CDR1 GEAIGNYY and CDR2 EKD. With V trimmed by 1 base and J by 1 base, 12 bases remained unmatched. The CDR3 spans 18 residues.

This clone was seen more than once but under ten times. This could be a read error, since a much larger clone is one nucleotide away. This sample also contains other DNA sequences that code for the same CDR3. The rearrangement uses TRDV2 and TRDJ1; the D gene is possibly TRDD3 (5 bases). Deletions cut 1 base from V and 2 bases from J, with 16 bases between. The germline V gene has CDR1 GEAIGNYY and CDR2 EKD. The CDR3 runs to 16 residues. The CDR3 here is CACDTVIRVGTDKLIF. Here the CDR3 DNA reads TGTGCCTGTGACACGGTAATACGTGTGGGAACCGATAAACTCATCTTT.

This clone was seen more than once but under ten times. A read error likely explains why the TCRdb protein, taken from a much larger clone, differs from this DNA's translation at residue 9; the protein shown is translated from the DNA. The chain couples TRDV2 to TRDJ1; 8 positions match TRDD3. The ends lost 6 bases at V and 3 bases at J; junction bases unmatched: 17. The CDR3 has 17 residues. Germline CDR1 and CDR2: GEAIGNYY and EKD. CDR3 amino acids: CACLRLGGPSGSDKLIF. CDR3 nucleotides: TGTGCCTGTCTGAGACTGGGGGGACCGAGTGGGTCCGATAAACTCATCTTT.